The 28 T cell receptor beta chains below all came from one sample that was sequenced in a study of a mutant IDH1 vaccine in newly diagnosed glioma. Time point of the sample: week 35, safety follow-up. Each vaccine dose was 300 ug of mutant IDH1 20-mer peptide, with topical imiquimod. The table came from immunoSEQ multiplex PCR; TCRdb's copy has only in-frame clones and leaves some out. The sample consists of 35,000 to 50,000 clones, roughly four fifths of them appearing once. What these receptors recognize is not known. The material sequenced was PBMCs, taken from a glioma patient whose treatment included an IDH1 peptide vaccine. The receptors were gathered from a woman in her fifties or sixties with glioma.

The V and J genes are TRBV27 and TRBJ2-5, with D perhaps given as TRBD1 or TRBD2 (5 bases each). The CDR3 is 15 residues long. From germline, CDR1 is MNHEY and CDR2 SMNVEV (reference sequence). V gave up 5 bases and J gave up 5 bases, with 18 bases separating them. CDR3 in DNA: TGTGCCAGCAGTCCCACCGGGGACCTGGGGGAGACCCAGTACTTC. It codes for CASSPTGDLGETQYF.

The J gene is TRBJ2-1, the V gene TRBV6-6, with 13 nucleotides matching TRBD2. This CDR3 contains 16 residues. Germline loops: CDR1 MNHNY, CDR2 SVGAGI (reference sequence). Losses at the gene ends were 6 bases for V and 9 bases for J; bases not matched to a gene: 11. As DNA, the CDR3 is TGTGCCAGCAGCCCCGTACTAGCGGGGGGGCAGGCTGAGCAGTTCTTC. This encodes CASSPVLAGGQAEQFF.

The V gene is TRBV7-2, the J gene TRBJ1-1; 8 nucleotides line up with TRBD1. Trimming removed 4 bases from V and 0 bases from J; junction bases left unmatched: 7. This CDR3 contains 16 residues. The germline V gene encodes CDR1 SGHTA and CDR2 FQGNSA. The CDR3 spells CASSSQGALMNTEAFF. Written as DNA, the CDR3 is TGTGCCAGCAGCTCCCAGGGGGCATTGATGAACACTGAAGCTTTCTTT. The complete variable domain, with remaining parts taken from reference TRBV7-2 and TRBJ1-1, reads GAGVSQSPSNKVTEKGKDVELRCDPISGHTALYWYRQSLGQGLEFLIYFQGNSAPDKSGLPSDRFSAERTGGSVSTLTIQRTQQEDSAVYLCASSSQGALMNTEAFFGQGTRLTVV.

This chain joins TRBV19 and TRBJ1-2, with D hard to call. The germline V gene has CDR1 LNHDA and CDR2 SQIVND (reference sequence). Trimming shortened V by 5 bases and J by 0 bases, and 16 bases separated the two germline ends. There are 16 residues in the CDR3. CDR3 in amino acids: CASSVSYSAANYGYTF. The CDR3 DNA sequence: TGTGCCAGTAGTGTTTCGTACAGCGCCGCTAACTATGGCTACACCTTC.

This clone turned up a few times. V usage is TRBV7-8 and J usage is TRBJ1-2; possibly TRBD1 for D (5 bases). V lost 1 base and J 1 base, leaving 7 bases between the germline ends. CDR3 length: 14 residues. Germline V lookup: CDR1 SGHVS, CDR2 FQNEAQ. The CDR3 nucleotides read TGTGCCAGCAGCTTAGTTGGGGGTAACTATGGCTACACCTTC. The encoded protein is CASSLVGGNYGYTF.

J is TRBJ2-7 and V is TRBV9, with D perhaps TRBD2 (6 bases). The CDR3 has 15 amino acids. The germline CDR1 and CDR2 sequences are SGDLS and YYNGEE. Trimming pared 0 bases from V and 2 bases from J, leaving 12 bases between. The CDR3 reads CASSVGDSGAYEQYF. The CDR3 coding sequence is TGTGCCAGCAGCGTAGGGGATAGCGGCGCCTACGAGCAGTACTTC. Supplemented by reference TRBV9 and TRBJ2-7, the full variable domain reads DSGVTQTPKHLITATGQRVTLRCSPRSGDLSVYWYQQSLDQGLQFLIQYYNGEERAKGNILERFSAQQFPDLHSELNLSSLELGDSALYFCASSVGDSGAYEQYFGPGTRLTVT.

This chain links TRBV7-2 with TRBJ1-3; the D is unclear. The CDR3 length is 15 residues. V lost 5 bases, J lost 0 bases, and 11 bases lay in between. Germline-derived CDR1 and CDR2 are SGHTA and FQGNSA. CDR3 DNA sequence: TGTGCCAGCAGCCCCGGATCAGGCTCTGGAAACACCATATATTTT. This gives the protein CASSPGSGSGNTIYF.

The chain employs TRBV19 and TRBJ2-1; 8 bases are a match to TRBD2. The CDR3 sequence is 17 residues long. J was trimmed by 1 base and V by 1 base; bases with no gene match: 6. Germline V gene lookup returns CDR1 LNHDA and CDR2 SQIVND (reference sequence). The CDR3 loop is CASSIAGGQGSYNEQFF. In DNA, the CDR3 is TGTGCCAGTAGTATAGCGGGGGGGCAAGGTTCCTACAATGAGCAGTTCTTC.

This clone was counted a single time. The rearrangement links TRBV6-5 to TRBJ1-2; D not resolved. Trimming pared 8 bases from V and 5 bases from J, leaving 21 bases between. The V gene's germline CDR1 is MNHEY and CDR2 SVGAGI. This CDR3 has 15 amino acids. CDR3 nucleotides: TGTGCCAGCGCGTGGGTCGCCAGCAAACTTTATGGCTACACCTTC. Protein: CASAWVASKLYGYTF.

The chain is built from TRBV2 and TRBJ1-2, with a tentative D call TRBD1 (5 bases). Germline V gene sequence: CDR1 SNHLY, CDR2 FYNNEI. The V end lost 7 bases, the J end lost 4 bases, and 10 bases lay between the germline ends. This CDR3 has 12 amino acids. CDR3 sequence (DNA): TGTGCCAGCACAGGGTACGGCTATGGCTACACCTTC. It translates to CASTGYGYGYTF.

J is TRBJ2-5 and V is TRBV19; the match to TRBD2 covers 10 bases. Trimming at V came to 3 bases and at J to 3 bases, leaving 13 bases not matched to a gene. Germline V CDR1 and CDR2: LNHDA, SQIVND (reference sequence). This CDR3 is built from 18 residues. CDR3 bases: TGTGCCAGTAGTATGGGGGTGCTAGCGGGGGCGGGGGAAGAGACCCAGTACTTC. Its translation: CASSMGVLAGAGEETQYF.

J is TRBJ1-5 and V is TRBV6-1, with TRBD1 as a possible D gene (6 bases). The V end lost 1 base, the J end lost 13 bases, and 14 bases lay between the germline ends. This CDR3 has 13 amino acids. Germline values: CDR1 MNHNS, CDR2 SASEGT. The CDR3 sequence is CASSEVTQGLQHF. The CDR3 region has the DNA TGTGCCAGCAGTGAAGTAACTCAGGGGCTACAGCATTTT.

This rearrangement joins TRBV29-1 to TRBJ2-7; D unresolved. The ends were cut back, 7 bases at V and 5 bases at J, with 9 bases in the middle. Germline V gives CDR1 SQVTM, CDR2 ANQGSEA. This CDR3 contains 10 residues. As DNA, the CDR3 is TGCAGCGCCGCGCATAACGAGCAGTACTTC. It specifies CSAAHNEQYF.

This rearrangement joins TRBV5-1 to TRBJ1-1; the D gene is possibly TRBD1 (5 bases). The CDR3 length is 15 residues. CDR1 and CDR2 (germline): SGHRS, YFSETQ. Trimming removed 0 bases from V and 2 bases from J, with 11 bases in between. In DNA form, the CDR3 reads TGCGCCAGCAGCTTGGTCGGGACGACCAACACTGAAGCTTTCTTT. It specifies CASSLVGTTNTEAFF. The full variable domain, with the rest looked up from reference TRBV5-1 and TRBJ1-1, is KAGVTQTPRYLIKTRGQQVTLSCSPISGHRSVSWYQQTPGQGLQFLFEYFSETQRNKGNFPGRFSGRQFSNSRSEMNVSTLELGDSALYLCASSLVGTTNTEAFFGQGTRLTVV.

The chain is built from TRBV7-2 and TRBJ2-1, with TRBD2 matching 8 bases. The junction had 12 bases not matched to a gene; V was cut back by 3 bases and J by 8 bases. Germline CDR1 SGHTA, CDR2 FQGNSA. The CDR3 contains 16 residues. CDR3 DNA sequence: TGTGCCAGCAGCTTCTTAAGCGGGGGACGTGGGGATGAGCAGTTCTTC. Protein product: CASSFLSGGRGDEQFF.

This clone was counted only a few times. V and J are TRBV4-3 and TRBJ1-5; TRBD1 might be the D (5 bases). This CDR3 contains 15 residues. The germline V gene encodes CDR1 LGHNA and CDR2 YSLEER. Trimming pared 0 bases from V and 3 bases from J, leaving 9 bases between. CDR3 sequence (DNA): TGCGCCAGCAGCCAAGATCAGGGTTCCAATCAGCCCCAGCATTTT. Translated: CASSQDQGSNQPQHF.

This clone was detected once. The rearrangement joins TRBV6-5 to TRBJ1-1; D unclear. This CDR3 comprises 15 residues. Germline CDR1 is MNHEY and CDR2 is SVGAGI. Trimming removed 2 bases from V and 1 base from J, with 11 bases in between. The CDR3 is CASSYSGGANTEAFF. The DNA of the CDR3 is TGTGCCAGCAGTTACAGTGGAGGAGCGAACACTGAAGCTTTCTTT.

This sequence joins TRBV5-1 and TRBJ1-2; TRBD1 matches 10 bases. J lost 8 bases, V lost 3 bases, and 10 bases had no gene match. Germline loops: CDR1 SGHRS, CDR2 YFSETQ. The CDR3 extends over 15 amino acids. CDR3 DNA sequence: TGCGCCAGCAGCTGGACGACAGGGGGCGCGCAGGGCTACACCTTC. Amino acids: CASSWTTGGAQGYTF.

Here the CDR3 reads CASSAPGRSPLNYGYTF. In DNA, the CDR3 is TGTGCCAGCAGCGCTCCGGGACGGAGTCCCCTTAACTATGGCTACACCTTC. The chain links TRBV9 to TRBJ1-2; D may be TRBD1 (5 bases). Deletions cut 3 bases from V and 1 base from J, with 19 bases between. Germline V lookup: CDR1 SGDLS, CDR2 YYNGEE. The CDR3 sequence is 17 residues long. Based on the CDR3 plus reference TRBV9 and TRBJ1-2, the full variable domain is DSGVTQTPKHLITATGQRVTLRCSPRSGDLSVYWYQQSLDQGLQFLIQYYNGEERAKGNILERFSAQQFPDLHSELNLSSLELGDSALYFCASSAPGRSPLNYGYTFGSGTRLTVV.

The chain joins TRBV30 to TRBJ1-1, with D possibly matching TRBD1 (6 bases). Germline loops: CDR1 GTSNPN, CDR2 SVGIG (reference sequence). CDR3 length equals 13 residues. The V end lost 2 bases, the J end lost 6 bases, and 13 bases lay between the germline ends. The CDR3 loop reads CAWSLPGASEAFF. CDR3 DNA sequence: TGTGCCTGGAGTCTGCCGGGGGCCTCTGAAGCTTTCTTT.

CDR3 sequence (DNA): TGTGCCAGTAGCCCCCGGTCTAGCGGGGTAATGGAGACCCAGTACTTC. Its translation: CASSPRSSGVMETQYF. V and J are TRBV19 and TRBJ2-5, with 9 positions matching TRBD2. There are 16 residues in the CDR3. Germline trimming cut 6 bases from V and 5 bases from J; bases unmatched to any gene: 13. Looked up from germline, CDR1 is LNHDA and CDR2 is SQIVND (reference sequence). The full variable domain, its missing parts supplied by reference TRBV19 and TRBJ2-5, is DGGITQSPKYLFRKEGQNVTLSCEQNLNHDAMYWYRQDPGQGLRLIYYSQIVNDFQKGDIAEGYSVSREKKESFPLTVTSAQKNPTAFYLCASSPRSSGVMETQYFGPGTRLLVL.

This chain links TRBV29-1 with TRBJ2-3; 9 bases are shared with TRBD2. Unmatched junction bases numbered 6, after V lost 6 bases and J lost 2 bases. This CDR3 is built from 14 residues. CDR1 and CDR2 (germline): SQVTM, ANQGSEA. CDR3 amino acids: CSVPSGATTDTQYF. DNA for the CDR3: TGCAGCGTACCTAGCGGGGCGACCACAGATACGCAGTATTTT.

The gene calls are TRBV6-5 and TRBJ1-4; D is uncertain. Germline CDR1 is MNHEY and CDR2 is SVGAGI. Trimming took off 3 bases at V and 7 bases at J, with 15 bases between the two ends. The CDR3 totals 15 residues. In DNA, the CDR3 is TGTGCCAGCAGTTATACGGGGAGAGGCGGTGAAAAACTGTTTTTT. Translated: CASSYTGRGGEKLFF.

This chain links TRBV30 with TRBJ2-7, with 7 bases aligning to TRBD1. V was clipped by 3 bases and J by 0 bases; unmatched bases: 5. CDR3 size: 14 residues. Germline V CDR1 and CDR2: GTSNPN, SVGIG (reference sequence). In DNA form, the CDR3 reads TGTGCCTGGAGATCGGACAGGAGCTCCTACGAGCAGTACTTC. It yields the protein CAWRSDRSSYEQYF.

This clone was picked up a small number of times. The gene calls are TRBV9 and TRBJ1-1, with no clear D. This CDR3 region has 15 residues. CDR1 is SGDLS, CDR2 YYNGEE, per germline. Trimming pared 0 bases from V and 2 bases from J, leaving 11 bases between. CDR3 loop: CASSVGGLTNTEAFF. The CDR3 DNA reads TGTGCCAGCAGCGTAGGAGGATTGACAAACACTGAAGCTTTCTTT.

The genes are TRBV27 and TRBJ2-3, with a possible D match to TRBD1 (6 bases). CDR1 and CDR2 from the germline V gene are MNHEY and SMNVEV (reference sequence). V lost 5 bases to trimming and J lost 2 bases, with 17 bases between them. The CDR3 runs 16 residues. CDR3 nucleotides: TGTGCCAGCAGTCCCATCCGAAGGGGGTACACAGATACGCAGTATTTT. Its protein is CASSPIRRGYTDTQYF.

This clone was observed once. The chain links TRBV6-4 to TRBJ2-1, with 8 bases matching TRBD2. The length of the CDR3 is 13 residues. The junction had 9 bases not matched to a gene; V was cut back by 8 bases and J by 9 bases. Germline CDR1 is MRHNA and CDR2 is SNTAGT. CDR3 nucleotides: TGTGCCAGCGCGGGGGGAGAGGGCGGTGAGCAGTTCTTC. As protein: CASAGGEGGEQFF.

The chain combines TRBV6-1 with TRBJ1-1, with D unclear. Trimming took 6 bases from V and 3 from J, leaving 17 bases between them. The CDR3 is made up of 15 amino acids. CDR1 and CDR2 from the germline V gene are MNHNS and SASEGT. CDR3 residues: CASSDTGFVYTEAFF. The CDR3, as DNA: TGTGCCAGCAGCGATACGGGGTTCGTCTACACTGAAGCTTTCTTT.